A single sample is the source of the 21 T cell receptor beta chains below, sequenced in a study of cytomegalovirus exposure and HLA in healthy donors. Primers: 60 Vbeta forward and 13 Jbeta reverse. Using immunoSEQ multiplex PCR, the repertoire was profiled, and TCRdb retains in-frame clones only, with some absent. The table includes about 120,000 clones, 75% to 90% detected once. Sequenced input: PBMCs. Receptors originate from a man between 35 and 55 years old in good health and CMV-seronegative.

This sequence joins TRBV11-2 and TRBJ1-4, with 7 bases matching TRBD1. With V trimmed by 5 bases and J by 7 bases, 13 bases remained unmatched. The CDR3 is 16 residues long. Germline V gene lookup returns CDR1 SGHAT and CDR2 FQNNGV. CDR3 in DNA: TGTGCCAGCAGCCTCCTACGGGGACCAGGGGGTGAAAAACTGTTTTTT. Protein: CASSLLRGPGGEKLFF. Combining the CDR3 with reference TRBV11-2 and TRBJ1-4 gives the whole variable domain EAGVAQSPRYKIIEKRQSVAFWCNPISGHATLYWYQQILGQGPKLLIQFQNNGVVDDSQLPKDRFSAERLKGVDSTLKIQPAKLEDSAVYLCASSLLRGPGGEKLFFGSGTQLSVL.

This chain joins TRBV6-5 and TRBJ2-1; a weak D match, TRBD2 (6 bases). V lost 5 bases and J lost 8, with 19 bases in between. The CDR3 totals 15 residues. CDR1 and CDR2 (germline): MNHEY, SVGAGI. Here the CDR3 reads CASSQGLEGLDEQFF. As DNA, the CDR3 is TGTGCCAGCAGTCAGGGCCTGGAGGGGTTAGATGAGCAGTTCTTC.

The J gene is TRBJ1-1, the V gene TRBV5-6; a weak D match, TRBD1 (5 bases). The germline gives CDR1 SGHDT, CDR2 YYEEEE. This CDR3 comprises 13 residues. V gave up 5 bases and J gave up 4 bases, with 12 bases separating them. CDR3 sequence (DNA): TGTGCCAGCAGACGGATGGGGGGCACTGAAGCTTTCTTT. It translates to CASRRMGGTEAFF.

The CDR3 loop reads CASSLGPGQGDYGYTF. The CDR3 DNA reads as TGCGCCAGCAGCTTGGGACCGGGACAGGGAGACTATGGCTACACCTTC. The chain recombines TRBV5-1 with TRBJ1-2; 9 bases align to TRBD1. The CDR3 is 16 residues long. V gave up 0 bases and J gave up 3 bases; unmatched junction bases: 6. Germline V CDR1 and CDR2: SGHRS, YFSETQ.

The rearrangement links TRBV7-9 to TRBJ2-3, with a possible D match to TRBD2 (6 bases). Germline lookup yields CDR1 SEHNR and CDR2 FQNEAQ (reference sequence). V was trimmed by 5 bases and J by 1 base, leaving 16 bases between them. The CDR3 spans 16 residues. The CDR3 bases are TGTGCCAGCAGCACGACTCTTAGCGGCCGCACAGATACGCAGTATTTT. This sequence encodes CASSTTLSGRTDTQYF.

The gene calls are TRBV5-6 and TRBJ1-2; D uncertain. Trimming removed 6 bases from V and 4 bases from J, with 19 bases in between. CDR1 and CDR2 (germline): SGHDT, YYEEEE. The length of the CDR3 is 15 residues. CDR3 sequence (DNA): TGTGCCAGCATCAACATCGGGAACAGACCCTATGGCTACACCTTC. This sequence encodes CASINIGNRPYGYTF.

The chain employs TRBV7-6 and TRBJ2-2, with D perhaps TRBD1 (7 bases). The CDR3 is made up of 17 amino acids. Germline V gene data show CDR1 as SGHVS and CDR2 as FNYEAQ. With 0 bases removed from V and 2 bases from J, the gap between germline ends came to 13 bases. CDR3 sequence: CASSLAGQGGNTGELFF. The CDR3 bases are TGTGCCAGCAGCTTAGCCGGGCAGGGGGGAAACACCGGGGAGCTGTTTTTT.

V is TRBV5-1 and J is TRBJ1-6; TRBD1 matches at 7 bases. CDR3 length: 15 amino acids. V lost 7 bases, J lost 7 bases, and 11 bases stayed unmatched. CDR1 and CDR2 from the germline V gene are SGHRS and YFSETQ. Written as DNA, the CDR3 is TGCGCCAGCCACCCTCAAACAGGGGTGAATTCACCCCTCCACTTT. This encodes CASHPQTGVNSPLHF.

The chain carries TRBV7-2 and TRBJ1-1, with a tentative D call TRBD1 (5 bases). V lost 7 bases and J 1 base, leaving 16 bases between the germline ends. The CDR3 runs 15 residues. Looked up from germline, CDR1 is SGHTA and CDR2 is FQGNSA. The CDR3 is CASKQGMTSNTEAFF. DNA for the CDR3: TGTGCCAGCAAGCAGGGTATGACCTCGAACACTGAAGCTTTCTTT.

The V gene is TRBV5-1, the J gene TRBJ2-2, with 11 nucleotides matching TRBD2. Germline CDR1 reads SGHRS; CDR2 reads YFSETQ. CDR3 length: 18 amino acids. Losses at the gene ends were 1 base for V and 0 bases for J; bases not matched to a gene: 5. CDR3 DNA: TGCGCCAGCAGCTTGTCATTTAGCGGGGGGGCGAACACCGGGGAGCTGTTTTTT. Its translation is CASSLSFSGGANTGELFF.

The chain is built from TRBV5-4 and TRBJ1-2, with 8 nucleotides matching TRBD1. Trimming cost V 3 bases and J 2 bases; bases outside gene matches: 3. The germline CDR1 and CDR2 sequences are SGHNT and YYREEE (reference sequence). This CDR3 contains 14 residues. CDR3 loop: CASSSGGANYGYTF. In DNA form, the CDR3 reads TGTGCCAGCAGCTCAGGGGGCGCAAACTATGGCTACACCTTC.

The J gene is TRBJ2-3, the V gene TRBV27; D gene uncertain. The V and J ends lost 5 bases and 4 bases respectively, with 13 bases between them. The CDR3 contains 14 residues. Per germline, CDR1 MNHEY and CDR2 SMNVEV (reference sequence). The CDR3 sequence: CASSPPGSSDTQYF. CDR3 coding DNA: TGTGCCAGCAGTCCCCCGGGTAGCTCAGATACGCAGTATTTT.

The chain has TRBV6-5 and TRBJ1-5; TRBD1 matches at 7 bases. The CDR3 spans 15 residues. V was clipped by 6 bases and J by 11 bases; unmatched bases: 16. Germline CDR1 is MNHEY and CDR2 is SVGAGI. CDR3 amino acids: CASSKQGQAGRSQHF. As DNA, the CDR3 is TGTGCCAGCAGCAAACAAGGACAGGCGGGGAGGTCCCAGCATTTT.

This clone was detected a few times. The chain uses TRBV30 and TRBJ1-3; D uncertain. V was clipped by 2 bases and J by 0 bases, with 20 bases between them. Per the germline V gene, CDR1 is GTSNPN and CDR2 is SVGIG (reference sequence). The CDR3 has 18 amino acids. CDR3 in amino acids: CAWSKSFSDWVSGNTIYF. The DNA of the CDR3 is TGTGCCTGGAGTAAGAGTTTTTCGGACTGGGTCTCTGGAAACACCATATATTTT.

CDR3 in amino acids: CASSERTGGTEAFF. CDR3 in DNA: TGTGCCAGCAGTGAGAGGACAGGGGGCACTGAAGCTTTCTTT. The gene calls are TRBV6-4 and TRBJ1-1, with 10 positions matching TRBD1. Looked up from germline, CDR1 is MRHNA and CDR2 is SNTAGT. V lost 3 bases to trimming and J lost 4 bases; unmatched junction nucleotides: 2. The CDR3 sequence is 14 residues long.

The chain combines TRBV7-2 with TRBJ1-1, with D possibly TRBD1 on 5 matching bases. The CDR3 runs 13 residues. Per germline, CDR1 SGHTA and CDR2 FQGNSA. With 0 bases removed from V and 3 bases from J, the gap between germline ends came to 5 bases. In DNA form, the CDR3 reads TGTGCCAGCAGCTTAGCAGGGGACACTGAAGCTTTCTTT. It translates to CASSLAGDTEAFF. Together with reference TRBV7-2 and TRBJ1-1, the CDR3 gives the full variable domain: GAGVSQSPSNKVTEKGKDVELRCDPISGHTALYWYRQSLGQGLEFLIYFQGNSAPDKSGLPSDRFSAERTGGSVSTLTIQRTQQEDSAVYLCASSLAGDTEAFFGQGTRLTVV.

The rearrangement uses TRBV28 and TRBJ1-4; D not resolved. The CDR3 totals 16 residues. Germline V CDR1 and CDR2: MDHEN, SYDVKM. V lost 6 bases, J lost 0 bases, and 14 bases lay in between. The CDR3, as DNA: TGTGCCAGCAGCCGGCCTGAGGCTGCAACTAATGAAAAACTGTTTTTT. The encoded protein is CASSRPEAATNEKLFF.

The chain is built from TRBV29-1 and TRBJ1-5; D call uncertain. The V gene's germline CDR1 is SQVTM and CDR2 ANQGSEA. This CDR3 spans 13 amino acids. Between the trimmed V and J ends, which lost 1 base and 3 bases, there was a span of 7 bases. The CDR3: CSVEVGLNQPQHF. Written as DNA, the CDR3 is TGCAGCGTTGAAGTGGGCCTCAATCAGCCCCAGCATTTT.

The V call is TRBV20-1, the J call TRBJ1-2; maybe TRBD1 (6 bases). The germline V gene has CDR1 DFQATT and CDR2 SNEGSKA (reference sequence). This CDR3 has 11 residues. The chain's CDR3 is CSVLAGAGYTF. The CDR3 DNA follows: TGCAGCGTTCTGGCGGGGGCTGGCTACACCTTC.

The J gene is TRBJ2-5, the V gene TRBV10-2; D may be TRBD2 (6 bases). V lost 4 bases, J lost 5 bases, and 8 bases lay in between. CDR3 size: 12 residues. In germline, CDR1 is WSHSY, CDR2 SAAADI. The CDR3 protein is CASSVRGETQYF. CDR3 DNA sequence: TGCGCCAGCAGTGTTCGGGGGGAGACCCAGTACTTC.

In its sample, this clone was seen a few times. The chain has TRBV2 and TRBJ2-1, with 10 bases that match TRBD2. The CDR3 totals 14 residues. After removal of 6 bases from V and 3 bases from J, the junction contained 2 bases not matched to a gene. From germline, CDR1 is SNHLY and CDR2 FYNNEI. The CDR3 region is CASSERGGYNEQFF. CDR3 coding DNA: TGTGCCAGCAGCGAGCGGGGGGGCTACAATGAGCAGTTCTTC.